This record concerns one T cell receptor beta chain sequence. TCRdb's table, derived via immunoSEQ multiplex PCR, lists solely in-frame clones and lacks some. The sample gives 150,000 or so clones, around four fifths of which show up once; approximately 2% is in the top ten. These data come from a study of cytomegalovirus exposure and HLA in healthy donors. Material: PBMCs. The TCR originated in a man aged 25 to 40 in good health and CMV-seropositive.

The CDR3 region has the DNA TGTGCCAGCAGCCAAGCCGGGGGGGCCTTAGATACGCAGTATTTT. Amino acids: CASSQAGGALDTQYF. The chain joins TRBV4-2 to TRBJ2-3, with 8 bases identical to TRBD2. The CDR3 runs to 15 residues. The trim removed 1 base at V and 5 bases at J, leaving 5 bases unmatched. CDR1 is LGHNA, CDR2 YNFKEQ, per germline.